These 30 T cell receptor beta chains were all obtained from the same sample, sequenced in a study of radiotherapy plus CTLA-4 blockade in lung cancer. Sequencing used immunoSEQ multiplex PCR; TCRdb keeps in-frame clones, though not all of them. The table has tens of thousands of clones, roughly 70% seen once. The sequenced sample was peripheral blood, obtained from a patient treated with radiotherapy plus ipilimumab. These receptors all stem from a human donor with non-small cell lung cancer who had stable disease on radiotherapy plus ipilimumab.

As to this clone: Other DNA sequences in the sample encode the same CDR3. The chain is built from TRBV5-4 and TRBJ2-6; D is tentatively TRBD1 or TRBD2 (7 bases each). CDR1 SGHNT and CDR2 YYREEE come from the germline V gene (reference sequence). CDR3 length: 17 residues. Trimming pared 10 bases from V and 4 bases from J, leaving 24 bases between. The CDR3 DNA reads TGTGCCGGTACCAGGGGGTCAGGGGGGGCGGGGGCCAACGTCCTGACTTTC. This sequence encodes CAGTRGSGGAGANVLTF.

V is TRBV7-9 and J is TRBJ1-2; 7 positions match TRBD1. From germline, CDR1 is SEHNR and CDR2 FQNEAQ (reference sequence). The ends lost 1 base at V and 5 bases at J; junction bases unmatched: 1. The CDR3 contains 13 residues. The CDR3 nucleotides are TGTGCCAGCAGCTTAGGACAGGGATATGGCTACACCTTC. Its translation is CASSLGQGYGYTF.

V and J are TRBV4-3 and TRBJ2-1; 14 positions agree with TRBD2. The germline V gene encodes CDR1 LGHNA and CDR2 YSLEER. This CDR3 spans 15 amino acids. The V gene end was trimmed by 5 bases and the J gene end by 7 bases; junction bases not matched to a gene: 4. CDR3 sequence reads: CASSGGTSGRNEQFF. Written as DNA, the CDR3 is TGCGCCAGCAGCGGCGGGACTAGCGGGAGAAATGAGCAGTTCTTC.

The gene calls are TRBV6-1 and TRBJ1-1, with TRBD1 matching over 11 bases. This CDR3 region has 16 residues. J gave up 5 bases and V 3 bases, and 8 bases lay outside the gene matches. Germline loops: CDR1 MNHNS, CDR2 SASEGT. In DNA, the CDR3 is TGTGCCAGCAGTGACCCGGGACAGGGGGGATGGACTGAAGCTTTCTTT. Protein sequence: CASSDPGQGGWTEAFF.

This clone has just a few counts. The rearrangement joins TRBV6-5 to TRBJ1-1; tentatively, D is TRBD1 (5 bases). With 8 bases removed from V and 5 bases from J, the gap between germline ends came to 15 bases. The CDR3 runs 13 residues. Germline CDR1 is MNHEY and CDR2 is SVGAGI. The CDR3, as DNA: TGTGCCAGCGGTCAGGGCAGGACGACTGAAGCTTTCTTT. Its translation is CASGQGRTTEAFF.

The chain links TRBV7-9 to TRBJ2-2, with 11 bases identical to TRBD2. The CDR3 length is 16 residues. Germline CDR1 reads SEHNR; CDR2 reads FQNEAQ (reference sequence). With V trimmed by 5 bases and J by 8 bases, 10 bases remained unmatched. This chain's CDR3 is CASSPGTSGRGGELFF. CDR3 coding DNA: TGTGCCAGCAGCCCCGGGACTAGCGGTCGAGGGGGGGAGCTGTTTTTT.

For this clone: The CDR3 ends on some other residue instead of the conserved phenylalanine or tryptophan, so this is likely a read error. This chain uses TRBV11-3 with TRBJ2-7, with 7 nucleotides matching TRBD1. There are 16 residues in the CDR3. Germline V CDR1 and CDR2: SGHNT, YENEEA. The J segment lost 2 bases and the V segment lost 0 bases, leaving 7 bases of the junction unmatched. The CDR3: CASSLDLTGEPYEQYL. CDR3 coding DNA: TGTGCCAGCAGCTTAGATCTCACAGGGGAACCCTACGAGCAGTACCTT.

The chain recombines TRBV5-6 with TRBJ2-7; a weak D match, TRBD2 (5 bases). Germline CDR1 and CDR2: SGHDT and YYEEEE. There are 15 residues in the CDR3. Between the trimmed V and J ends, which lost 4 bases and 4 bases, there was a span of 18 bases. DNA for the CDR3: TGTGCCAGCAGCCCTGGACTTACCTCTCTTTACGAGCAGTACTTC. Translating gives CASSPGLTSLYEQYF.

The chain joins TRBV4-1 to TRBJ1-3; 10 bases are a match to TRBD1. The germline V gene encodes CDR1 MGHRA and CDR2 YSYEKL. This CDR3 contains 17 residues. Trimming cost V 7 bases and J 4 bases; bases outside gene matches: 13. The CDR3: CASKALGQGKRGNTIYF. CDR3 bases: TGCGCCAGCAAAGCTCTGGGACAGGGGAAAAGAGGAAACACCATATATTTT.

J is TRBJ1-1 and V is TRBV21-1; no check of the table's D call, TRBD1, against the DNA was made. TRBV21-1 is a documented pseudogene. The CDR3 has 20 residues. CDR3 in amino acids: CASSPRGRYQFFRTNTEAFF. CDR3 coding DNA: TGTGCCAGCTCCCCCAGGGGGCGTTACCAATTCTTTAGGACGAACACTGAAGCTTTCTTT.

Only a few counts were recorded for this clone. The rearrangement joins TRBV4-2 to TRBJ2-1, with D possibly TRBD1 on 6 matching bases. Trimming stripped 0 bases from V and 16 bases from J, with 19 bases between. The CDR3 has 14 amino acids. Germline-derived CDR1 and CDR2 are LGHNA and YNFKEQ. The CDR3 DNA reads as TGTGCCAGCAGCCAAGAAAAGACGGGACACCCCTCTTTCTTC. Encoded protein: CASSQEKTGHPSFF.

The chain joins TRBV7-9 to TRBJ2-1, with D perhaps TRBD2 (6 bases). With 2 bases removed from V and 3 bases from J, the gap between germline ends came to 14 bases. The CDR3 is 16 residues long. CDR1 is SEHNR, CDR2 FQNEAQ, per germline (reference sequence). The CDR3: CASSLNPRRGYNEQFF. In DNA, the CDR3 is TGTGCCAGCAGCTTAAACCCGAGGCGGGGCTACAATGAGCAGTTCTTC.

CDR3: CASRQDSNQPQHF. The CDR3 DNA reads as TGTGCCAGCAGACAGGATAGCAATCAGCCCCAGCATTTT. This chain joins TRBV6-1 and TRBJ1-5, with D possibly matching TRBD1 (5 bases). The CDR3 is 13 residues long. CDR1 is MNHNS, CDR2 SASEGT, per germline. V gave up 6 bases and J gave up 0 bases, with 6 bases separating them.

The J gene is TRBJ2-7, the V gene TRBV7-2; D might be TRBD1 (9 bases). V lost 5 bases to trimming and J lost 3 bases, with 17 bases between them. This CDR3 comprises 15 residues. Germline assignment: CDR1 SGHTA and CDR2 FQGNSA. The CDR3 DNA is TGTGCCAGCAGCCGGGAGGGGACAGGGTTCTACGAGCAGTACTTC. Its protein product is CASSREGTGFYEQYF. Full variable domain (remainder filled in from reference TRBV7-2 and TRBJ2-7): GAGVSQSPSNKVTEKGKDVELRCDPISGHTALYWYRQSLGQGLEFLIYFQGNSAPDKSGLPSDRFSAERTGGSVSTLTIQRTQQEDSAVYLCASSREGTGFYEQYFGPGTRLTVT.

V usage is TRBV7-9 and J usage is TRBJ1-1; a possible D gene is TRBD1 (5 bases). Germline lookup yields CDR1 SEHNR and CDR2 FQNEAQ (reference sequence). The V end lost 6 bases, the J end lost 3 bases, and 17 bases lay between the germline ends. The CDR3 sequence is 15 residues long. The CDR3 loop reads CASSFTARGYTEAFF. The DNA for the CDR3 is TGTGCCAGCAGTTTCACGGCAAGGGGATACACTGAAGCTTTCTTT.

The chain uses TRBV5-6 and TRBJ2-5, with 7 bases matching TRBD1. This CDR3 spans 14 amino acids. J was trimmed by 2 bases and V by 4 bases; bases with no gene match: 5. Germline V gene data show CDR1 as SGHDT and CDR2 as YYEEEE. Here the CDR3 DNA reads TGTGCCAGCAGCCTAGGGACAGCACAAGAGACCCAGTACTTC. Amino acid sequence: CASSLGTAQETQYF.

This clone was seen once. This chain joins TRBV6-5 and TRBJ2-7; D gene ambiguous. The CDR3 runs 14 residues. Germline CDR1 reads MNHEY; CDR2 reads SVGAGI. Trimming removed 2 bases at V and 6 bases at J, with 14 bases between. Here the CDR3 reads CASSYMSSLREQYF. The CDR3 coding sequence is TGTGCCAGCAGTTACATGAGTTCCCTACGCGAGCAGTACTTC.

Remarks on this clone: A far larger clone lies a single base away; this is likely a read error. The chain joins TRBV5-1 to TRBJ1-2, with TRBD1 identical over 9 bases. This CDR3 region has 14 residues. The junction had 5 bases not matched to a gene; V was cut back by 4 bases and J by 4 bases. CDR1 is SGHRS and CDR2 is YFSETQ in the germline V gene. As DNA, the CDR3 is TGCGCCAGCAGCGCACGACAGGGGGTCTATGGCTACACCTTC. Amino acid sequence: CASSARQGVYGYTF.

A few counts support this clone. The V gene is TRBV4-1, the J gene TRBJ2-2; D is possibly TRBD2 (6 bases). The CDR3 spans 17 residues. Looked up from germline, CDR1 is MGHRA and CDR2 is YSYEKL. V was pared by 0 bases and J by 1 base, with 12 bases between. The CDR3 loop is CASSQDLNGGNTGELFF. The CDR3 bases are TGCGCCAGCAGCCAAGATCTGAACGGGGGGAACACCGGGGAGCTGTTTTTT.

V usage is TRBV28 and J usage is TRBJ2-3; possibly TRBD2 for D (6 bases). The CDR3 is 16 residues long. Trimming took 6 bases from V and 2 from J, leaving 18 bases between them. CDR1 is MDHEN, CDR2 SYDVKM, per germline. This CDR3 reads CASRVSPRGNTDTQYF. As DNA, the CDR3 is TGTGCCAGCAGAGTCTCTCCGCGGGGCAACACAGATACGCAGTATTTT.

CDR3 in DNA: TGTGCCAGCAGCTTAATAGCGGGAGACCGCAATGAGCAGTTCTTC. It translates to CASSLIAGDRNEQFF. The chain joins TRBV5-6 to TRBJ2-1, with TRBD2 matching over 9 bases. There are 15 residues in the CDR3. The V gene end was trimmed by 2 bases and the J gene end by 6 bases; junction bases not matched to a gene: 6. Looked up from germline, CDR1 is SGHDT and CDR2 is YYEEEE.

This clone was seen a few times. This chain uses TRBV19 with TRBJ2-6; no reliable D call. V was clipped by 6 bases and J by 0 bases, with 6 bases between them. CDR3 length: 14 amino acids. The germline V gene encodes CDR1 LNHDA and CDR2 SQIVND (reference sequence). The CDR3 region is CASSLRSGANVLTF. Written as DNA, the CDR3 is TGTGCCAGTAGCCTTCGCTCTGGGGCCAACGTCCTGACTTTC. Full variable domain (outside the CDR3, taken from reference TRBV19 and TRBJ2-6): DGGITQSPKYLFRKEGQNVTLSCEQNLNHDAMYWYRQDPGQGLRLIYYSQIVNDFQKGDIAEGYSVSREKKESFPLTVTSAQKNPTAFYLCASSLRSGANVLTFGAGSRLTVL.

A few counts support this clone. The chain is built from TRBV7-9 and TRBJ2-7; D possibly corresponds to TRBD2 (6 bases). Germline V CDR1 and CDR2: SEHNR, FQNEAQ (reference sequence). The ends were cut back, 5 bases at V and 1 base at J, with 12 bases in the middle. The CDR3 runs 14 residues. The CDR3 sequence: CASSPLGTSYEQYF. The CDR3, as DNA: TGTGCCAGCAGCCCCCTCGGGACTTCCTACGAGCAGTACTTC. Full variable domain (outside the CDR3, taken from reference TRBV7-9 and TRBJ2-7): DTGVSQNPRHKITKRGQNVTFRCDPISEHNRLYWYRQTLGQGPEFLTYFQNEAQLEKSRLLSDRFSAERPKGSFSTLEIQRTEQGDSAMYLCASSPLGTSYEQYFGPGTRLTVT.

Notes on this clone: The germline gene is not matched at one end of the junction; a read error may be the cause. V gene TRBV10-3 combines with J gene TRBJ1-3; D not resolved. In germline, CDR1 is ENHRY, CDR2 SYGVKD. The CDR3 is made up of 12 amino acids. The CDR3 nucleotides read TGTGCCACCAGTTTATCTGGAAACACCATATATTTT. It codes for CATSLSGNTIYF.

This clone has only a few counts. The chain joins TRBV2 to TRBJ2-1; no clear D gene. Trimming removed 3 bases from V and 2 bases from J, with 5 bases in between. This CDR3 region has 13 residues. Germline lookup yields CDR1 SNHLY and CDR2 FYNNEI. In DNA form, the CDR3 reads TGTGCCAGCAGTGAGAGGACCTACAATGAGCAGTTCTTC. Its translation: CASSERTYNEQFF.

The chain is built from TRBV29-1 and TRBJ2-7; D unclear. The CDR3 totals 12 residues. Trimming removed 4 bases from V and 5 bases from J, with 12 bases in between. The germline V gene has CDR1 SQVTM and CDR2 ANQGSEA. The CDR3 sequence: CSVAVARDEQYF. CDR3 DNA sequence: TGCAGCGTTGCCGTGGCTCGGGACGAGCAGTACTTC.

This clone was found a few times. CDR3 sequence: CASSARLAVYNEQFF. The CDR3 DNA reads as TGTGCCAGCAGCGCTAGACTAGCGGTTTACAATGAGCAGTTCTTC. The rearrangement joins TRBV7-8 to TRBJ2-1; the match to TRBD2 covers 9 bases. V trimming: 5 bases; J trimming: 4 bases; junction bases outside the gene matches: 6. The germline gives CDR1 SGHVS, CDR2 FQNEAQ. The CDR3 has 15 residues.

The chain combines TRBV5-6 with TRBJ2-7; 11 bases agree with TRBD2. CDR1 SGHDT and CDR2 YYEEEE come from the germline V gene. The CDR3 extends over 17 amino acids. V lost 3 bases and J lost 0; bases outside the gene matches: 8. CDR3 in DNA: TGTGCCAGCAGCTGGAGGGCTAGCGGGAGGAACTCCTACGAGCAGTACTTC. This translates into CASSWRASGRNSYEQYF.

This clone was seen only once. J is TRBJ2-1 and V is TRBV5-5, with 11 bases lining up with TRBD2. Germline trimming cut 0 bases from V and 5 bases from J; bases unmatched to any gene: 7. The V gene's germline CDR1 is SGHKS and CDR2 YYEKEE (reference sequence). The CDR3 is 17 residues long. The CDR3 sequence: CASSLAGTSGGNNEQFF. The CDR3 DNA is TGTGCCAGCAGCTTGGCGGGGACTAGCGGAGGGAACAATGAGCAGTTCTTC.

The V and J genes are TRBV27 and TRBJ1-1; D is possibly TRBD1 (5 bases). CDR1 and CDR2 from the germline V gene are MNHEY and SMNVEV (reference sequence). V lost 9 bases and J lost 0, with 14 bases in between. CDR3 length: 14 residues. CDR3 region: CARALTGLNTEAFF. As DNA, the CDR3 is TGTGCCAGGGCTCTTACAGGATTGAACACTGAAGCTTTCTTT.